This is a list of T cell receptor beta chains from one sample in a study of technical replicates of blood from a handful of donors. Sequenced by immunoSEQ multiplex PCR; TCRdb stores in-frame clones only, minus some. The sample shows about 83,000 clones, under 95% of them seen only once. Material for sequencing was T cells isolated from PBMCs. The receptor source for this set is a human donor in good health. The CDR3 runs from the conserved cysteine through the conserved F or W. Each record gives: CDR3 length, V gene, clone size, J gene, D gene, CDR3 DNA, CDR3 protein. A D gene is named only where the DNA matches it firmly. The size entry is marked missing in some rows and otherwise reads once, few, many or a size class.

16,TRBV4-1,-,TRBJ2-7,-,TGCGCCAGCAGCGAGGGAGGCAGGCAGATGATCTACGAGCAGTACTTC,CASSEGGRQMIYEQYF
15,TRBV7-2,-,TRBJ1-2,TRBD1,TGTGCCAGCAACCGGGACAGCTCAGACGCCTATGGCTACACCTTC,CASNRDSSDAYGYTF
13,TRBV4-1,once,TRBJ2-7,-,TGCGCCAGCAGCCAAGGACTAGCCTACGAGCAGTACTTC,CASSQGLAYEQYF
17,TRBV7-3,-,TRBJ2-2,TRBD1,TGTGCCAGCAGCCGAGGTGGGACAGGGGGTCTCACCGGGGAGCTGTTTTTT,CASSRGGTGGLTGELFF
14,TRBV28,-,TRBJ2-1,-,TGTGCCAGCAGTTTACGGGCTATTAGGGGTGAGCAGTTCTTC,CASSLRAIRGEQFF
17,TRBV7-3,-,TRBJ1-1,-,TGTGCCAGCAGTTACCTATACCGACAGGCGCTGAACACTGAAGCTTTCTTT,CASSYLYRQALNTEAFF
16,TRBV7-9,-,TRBJ1-2,-,TGTGCCAGCAGCTTGCCCTACCCCGTCTCGGGTAATGGCTACACCTTC,CASSLPYPVSGNGYTF
13,TRBV2,-,TRBJ1-5,TRBD1,TGTGCCAGCAGTCCGACAGGGTTTCAGCCCCAGCATTTT,CASSPTGFQPQHF
14,TRBV28,-,TRBJ2-7,TRBD1,TGTGCCAGCCGACCGGGACAGCGAACCTACGAGCAGTACTTC,CASRPGQRTYEQYF
12,TRBV11-2,-,TRBJ2-7,-,TGTGCTAGCAGCCAGGACAGATACGAGCAGTACTTC,CASSQDRYEQYF
19,TRBV28,-,TRBJ2-7,TRBD2,TGTGCCAGCAGCCTACCTCCCCGTCTTAGCGGGGGCCTTCTGTACGAGCAGTACTTC,CASSLPPRLSGGLLYEQYF
16,TRBV27,-,TRBJ2-1,TRBD2,TGTGCCAGCAGTTTACCCGGACTAGCGGGAGGGGGTGAGCAGTTCTTC,CASSLPGLAGGGEQFF
14,TRBV5-4,once,TRBJ1-2,TRBD1,TGTGCCAGCAGCTCAGGACAGGGCCCCTATGGCTACACCTTC,CASSSGQGPYGYTF
17,TRBV11-2,-,TRBJ2-7,TRBD1,TGTGCCAGCAGCTCTATAACAAGGACAGGGTTCACCTACGAGCAGTACTTC,CASSSITRTGFTYEQYF
17,TRBV28,-,TRBJ2-1,-,TGTGCCAGCAGTCCTGTAGGCGGCGGGATCGACGAAACTGAGCAGTTCTTC,CASSPVGGGIDETEQFF
14,TRBV18,-,TRBJ2-7,TRBD2,TGTGCCAGCTCAGCGGGGGGGCCTCGGAACGAGCAGTACTTC,CASSAGGPRNEQYF
15,TRBV11-3,few,TRBJ1-5,-,TGTGCCAGCAGCTTTATCAGGGTGGTCAATCAGCCCCAGCATTTT,CASSFIRVVNQPQHF
11,TRBV20-1,-,TRBJ2-7,-,TGCAGTGCTAGCGGGAGAGCCGAGCAGTACTTC,CSASGRAEQYF
15,TRBV30,-,TRBJ1-3,TRBD1,TGTGCCTGGAGTGTGTTCGGGACAGGGATATCAGAAATATATTTT,CAWSVFGTGISEIYF
18,TRBV11-3,-,TRBJ1-1,TRBD1,TGTGCCAGCAGTTCCTACCACCCCCCGGGACAGGGGGACACTGAAGCTTTCTTT,CASSSYHPPGQGDTEAFF
15,TRBV19,-,TRBJ1-3,-,TGTGCCAGTAGTATCATCAGTCGCTCTGGAAACACCATATATTTT,CASSIISRSGNTIYF
16,TRBV2,-,TRBJ1-6,TRBD1,TGTGCCAGCAGTGAACAGGGGGTAGGCTATAATTCACCCCTCCACTTT,CASSEQGVGYNSPLHF
15,TRBV4-2,-,TRBJ2-5,-,TGTGCCAGCTCCTCCGAGGAGCGGCATTTGGAGACCCAGTACTTC,CASSSEERHLETQYF
19,TRBV4-1,-,TRBJ1-2,TRBD1,TGCGCCAGCAACCCCCCGGACAGGGGTGGTTCCTCCTCTAACTATGGCTACACCTTC,CASNPPDRGGSSSNYGYTF
15,TRBV19,-,TRBJ2-1,TRBD2,TGTGCCAGTAGTATGTATCTAGCGGGATCTGGTGAGCAGTTCTTC,CASSMYLAGSGEQFF
14,TRBV14,-,TRBJ1-4,-,TGTGCCAGCAGCCGGGGCTGGACCAATGAAAAACTGTTTTTT,CASSRGWTNEKLFF
17,TRBV5-6,-,TRBJ2-3,TRBD2,TGTGCCAGCTCACAAGGGAGCGGGAGGGCCATGAGGGATACGCAGTATTTT,CASSQGSGRAMRDTQYF
13,TRBV30,-,TRBJ1-2,-,TGTGCCTGGAAAACAGGGCCCCAGGGCGGCTACACCTTC,CAWKTGPQGGYTF
15,TRBV11-3,-,TRBJ2-7,TRBD1,TGTGCCAGCAGCCTAACCGGGACAGGGTACTACGAGCAGTACTTC,CASSLTGTGYYEQYF
14,TRBV19,-,TRBJ2-7,TRBD2,TGTGCCAGTAGTACGGGGACTAGCGGCTACGAGCAGTACTTC,CASSTGTSGYEQYF
11,TRBV2,-,TRBJ2-1,-,TGTGCCAGCAGTCAATACAATGAGCAGTTCTTC,CASSQYNEQFF
16,TRBV10-2,-,TRBJ2-1,-,TGCGCCAGCCAGTGGGTTGTTAGCGGCCTCTACAATGAGCAGTTCTTC,CASQWVVSGLYNEQFF
15,TRBV4-1,-,TRBJ1-2,-,TGCGCCAGCAGCCAAGGCGGGGCAAATTTCTATGGCTACACCTTC,CASSQGGANFYGYTF
14,TRBV6-5,-,TRBJ2-3,-,TGTGCCAGCAGTTCCCGGTCTAAGCGGGTGAAGCAGTATTTT,CASSSRSKRVKQYF
13,TRBV7-3,-,TRBJ1-1,TRBD1,TGTGCCAGCAGCAGGGGACAGCACACTGAAGCTTTCTTT,CASSRGQHTEAFF
15,TRBV13,-,TRBJ1-1,-,TGTGCCAGCAGCTTAAGGGGGGGACAGAACACTGAAGCTTTCTTT,CASSLRGGQNTEAFF
15,TRBV6-1,-,TRBJ2-7,-,TGTGCCAGCAGTGGGGGCCTGAGGACGGAGTACGAGCAGTACTTC,CASSGGLRTEYEQYF
16,TRBV7-9,-,TRBJ1-3,-,TGTGCCAGCAGCTTAGATGGCGGGGCGTACGGAAACACCATATATTTT,CASSLDGGAYGNTIYF
12,TRBV6-6,-,TRBJ2-5,-,TGTGCCAGCAGTTTATCCGTGGCGACCCAGTACTTC,CASSLSVATQYF
14,TRBV19,-,TRBJ2-1,TRBD1,TGTGCCAGTAGTGGACAGGCCAAAAACAATGAGCAGTTCTTC,CASSGQAKNNEQFF
16,TRBV19,-,TRBJ2-7,-,TGTGCCAGTAGTACTCTACATCAGACAGGCGAGAGTCAGCAGTACTTC,CASSTLHQTGESQQYF
16,TRBV5-1,-,TRBJ1-6,-,TGCGCCAGCAGCTTGGCCGATCGGGGAGGTAATTCACCCCTCCACTTT,CASSLADRGGNSPLHF
16,TRBV4-1,few,TRBJ2-2,-,TGCGCCAGCAGCCAAGCTAACCTGATAGTAGCCGGGGAGCTGTTTTTT,CASSQANLIVAGELFF
16,TRBV5-1,-,TRBJ2-5,-,TGCGCCAGCAGCTTGGGTGCCAGGGGAGACCAAGAGACCCAGTACTTC,CASSLGARGDQETQYF